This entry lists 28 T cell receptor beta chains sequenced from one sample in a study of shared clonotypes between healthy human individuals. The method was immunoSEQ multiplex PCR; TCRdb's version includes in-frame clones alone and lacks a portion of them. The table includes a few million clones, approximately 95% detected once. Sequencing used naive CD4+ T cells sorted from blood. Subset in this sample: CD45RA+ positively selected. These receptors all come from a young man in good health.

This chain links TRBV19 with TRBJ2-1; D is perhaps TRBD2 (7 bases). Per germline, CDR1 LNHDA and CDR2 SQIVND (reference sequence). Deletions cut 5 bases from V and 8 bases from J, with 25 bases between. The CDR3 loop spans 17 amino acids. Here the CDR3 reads CASSSPGGLPSPDEQFF. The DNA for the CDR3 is TGTGCCAGTAGTTCCCCGGGGGGCCTACCCTCCCCTGATGAGCAGTTCTTC.

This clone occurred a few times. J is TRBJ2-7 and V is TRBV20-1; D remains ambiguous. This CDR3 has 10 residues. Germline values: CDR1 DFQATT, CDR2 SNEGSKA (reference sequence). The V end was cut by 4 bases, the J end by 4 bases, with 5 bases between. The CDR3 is CSANKYEQYF. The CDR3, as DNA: TGCAGTGCTAATAAATACGAGCAGTACTTC.

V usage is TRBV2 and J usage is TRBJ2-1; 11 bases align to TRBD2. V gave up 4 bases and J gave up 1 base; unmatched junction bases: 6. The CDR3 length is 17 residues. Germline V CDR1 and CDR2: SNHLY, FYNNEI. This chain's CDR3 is CASSVSGGAGSYNEQFF. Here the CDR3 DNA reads TGTGCCAGCAGTGTTAGCGGGGGGGCCGGGTCCTACAATGAGCAGTTCTTC.

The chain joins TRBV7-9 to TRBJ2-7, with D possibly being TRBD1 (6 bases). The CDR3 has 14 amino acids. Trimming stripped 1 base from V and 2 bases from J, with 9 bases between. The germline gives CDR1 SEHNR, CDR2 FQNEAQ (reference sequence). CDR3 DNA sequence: TGTGCCAGCAGCTTAGGGACAGCCCCCTACGAGCAGTACTTC. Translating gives CASSLGTAPYEQYF.

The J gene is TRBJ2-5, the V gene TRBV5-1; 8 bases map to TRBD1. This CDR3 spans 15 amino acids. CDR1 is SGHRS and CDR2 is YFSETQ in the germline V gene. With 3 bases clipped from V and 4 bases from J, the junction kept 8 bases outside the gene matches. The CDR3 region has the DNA TGCGCCAGCAGCTCCCAACCAGGGGGCGGAGAGACCCAGTACTTC. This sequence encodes CASSSQPGGGETQYF.

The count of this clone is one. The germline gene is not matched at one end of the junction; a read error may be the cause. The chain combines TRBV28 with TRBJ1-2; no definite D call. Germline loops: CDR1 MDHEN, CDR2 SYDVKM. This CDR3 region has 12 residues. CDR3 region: CASRLETYGYTF. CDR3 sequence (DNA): TGTGCCAGCCGTTTGGAAACTTATGGCTACACCTTC.

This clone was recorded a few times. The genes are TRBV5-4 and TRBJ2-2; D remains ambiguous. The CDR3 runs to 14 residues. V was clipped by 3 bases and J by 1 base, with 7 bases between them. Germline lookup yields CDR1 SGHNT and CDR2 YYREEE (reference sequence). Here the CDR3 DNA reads TGTGCCAGCAGCTCACAGAGGAACACCGGGGAGCTGTTTTTT. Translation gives CASSSQRNTGELFF.

DNA of the CDR3: TGTGCCAGCACCCCCGGTCCCTATGGCTACACCTTC. Its protein is CASTPGPYGYTF. The rearrangement links TRBV28 to TRBJ1-2; no clear D gene. CDR1 and CDR2 from the germline V gene are MDHEN and SYDVKM. The V end was cut by 7 bases, the J end by 4 bases, with 10 bases between. The CDR3 spans 12 residues.

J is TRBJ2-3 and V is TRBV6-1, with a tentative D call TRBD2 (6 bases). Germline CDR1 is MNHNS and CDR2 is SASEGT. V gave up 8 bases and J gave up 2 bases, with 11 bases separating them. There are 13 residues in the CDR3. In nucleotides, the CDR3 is TGTGCCAGCCGCGGGACCAACACAGATACGCAGTATTTT. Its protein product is CASRGTNTDTQYF.

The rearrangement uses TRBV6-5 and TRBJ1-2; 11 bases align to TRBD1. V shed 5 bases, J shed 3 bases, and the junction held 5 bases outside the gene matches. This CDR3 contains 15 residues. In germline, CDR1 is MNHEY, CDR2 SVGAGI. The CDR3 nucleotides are TGTGCCAGCAGTACCCGGGACAGGGGGGACTATGGCTACACCTTC. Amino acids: CASSTRDRGDYGYTF.

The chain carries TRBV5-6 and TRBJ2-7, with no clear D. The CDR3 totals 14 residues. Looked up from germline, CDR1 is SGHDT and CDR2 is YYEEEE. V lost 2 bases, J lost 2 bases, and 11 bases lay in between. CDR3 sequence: CASSFLDRPYEQYF. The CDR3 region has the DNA TGTGCCAGCAGCTTCTTGGACCGACCCTACGAGCAGTACTTC.

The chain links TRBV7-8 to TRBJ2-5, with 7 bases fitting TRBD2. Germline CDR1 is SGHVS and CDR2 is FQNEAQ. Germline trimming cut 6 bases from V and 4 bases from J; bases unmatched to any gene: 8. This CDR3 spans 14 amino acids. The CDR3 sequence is CASRISWGGETQYF. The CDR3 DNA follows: TGTGCCAGCAGGATCAGTTGGGGGGGAGAGACCCAGTACTTC.

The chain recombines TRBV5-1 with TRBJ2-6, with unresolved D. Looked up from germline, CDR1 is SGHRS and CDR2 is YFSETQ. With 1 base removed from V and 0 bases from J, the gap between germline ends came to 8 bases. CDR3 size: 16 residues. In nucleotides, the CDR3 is TGCGCCAGCAGCTTGATGGATAGCTCTGGGGCCAACGTCCTGACTTTC. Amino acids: CASSLMDSSGANVLTF.

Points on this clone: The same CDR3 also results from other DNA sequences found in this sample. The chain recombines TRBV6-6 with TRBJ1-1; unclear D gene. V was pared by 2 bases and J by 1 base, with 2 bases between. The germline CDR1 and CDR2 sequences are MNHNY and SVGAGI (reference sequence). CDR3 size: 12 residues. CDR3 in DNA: TGTGCCAGCAGTTACCAGAACACTGAAGCTTTCTTT. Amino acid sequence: CASSYQNTEAFF.

Here the CDR3 DNA reads TGTGCCAGCAGCCCGGACCTTGTGAGTTCACCCCTCCACTTT. Translated: CASSPDLVSSPLHF. V gene TRBV7-9 combines with J gene TRBJ1-6; no definite D call. The CDR3 totals 14 residues. Trimming pared 5 bases from V and 9 bases from J, leaving 14 bases between. Germline V CDR1 and CDR2: SEHNR, FQNEAQ (reference sequence).

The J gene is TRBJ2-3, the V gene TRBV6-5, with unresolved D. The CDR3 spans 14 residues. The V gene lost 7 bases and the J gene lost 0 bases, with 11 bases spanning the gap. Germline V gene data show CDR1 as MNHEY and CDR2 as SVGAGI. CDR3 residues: CASKAAESTDTQYF. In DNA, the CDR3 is TGTGCCAGCAAGGCGGCGGAGAGCACAGATACGCAGTATTTT.

This chain's CDR3 is CASSIQGAGANVLTF. CDR3 DNA sequence: TGTGCCAGCAGTATACAGGGGGCTGGGGCCAACGTCCTGACTTTC. V gene TRBV28 combines with J gene TRBJ2-6; 8 nucleotides align to TRBD1. There are 15 residues in the CDR3. Germline CDR1 and CDR2: MDHEN and SYDVKM. V dropped 5 bases and J dropped 2; count of bases not matched to a gene: 2.

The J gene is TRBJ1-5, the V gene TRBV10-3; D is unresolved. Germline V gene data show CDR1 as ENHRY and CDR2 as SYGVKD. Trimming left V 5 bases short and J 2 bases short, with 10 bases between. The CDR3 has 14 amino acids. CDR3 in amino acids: CAISSDWGNQPQHF. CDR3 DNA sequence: TGTGCCATCAGTTCAGATTGGGGCAATCAGCCCCAGCATTTT.

For the CDR3, the DNA is TGTGCCAGCAGTTCGCCATACCAGGGGGCGAGGGAAAAACTGTTTTTT. The encoded protein is CASSSPYQGAREKLFF. This chain joins TRBV28 and TRBJ1-4; TRBD1 matches at 8 bases. CDR1 and CDR2 (germline): MDHEN, SYDVKM. Losses at the gene ends were 4 bases for V and 8 bases for J; bases not matched to a gene: 12. This CDR3 comprises 16 residues. The full variable domain, with the rest looked up from reference TRBV28 and TRBJ1-4, is DVKVTQSSRYLVKRTGEKVFLECVQDMDHENMFWYRQDPGLGLRLIYFSYDVKMKEKGDIPEGYSVSREKKERFSLILESASTNQTSMYLCASSSPYQGAREKLFFGSGTQLSVL.

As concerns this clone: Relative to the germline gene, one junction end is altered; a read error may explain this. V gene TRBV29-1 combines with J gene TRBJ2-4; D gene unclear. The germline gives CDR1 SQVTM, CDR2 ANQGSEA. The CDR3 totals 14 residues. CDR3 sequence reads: CSVGFGLAKNIQCF. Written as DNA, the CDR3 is TGCAGCGTGGGCTTCGGGTTAGCCAAAAACATTCAGTGCTTC.

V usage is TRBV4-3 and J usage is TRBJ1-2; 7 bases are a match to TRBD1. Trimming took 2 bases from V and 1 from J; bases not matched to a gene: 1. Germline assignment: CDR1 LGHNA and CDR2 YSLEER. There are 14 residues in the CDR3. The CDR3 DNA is TGCGCCAGCAGCCAATCAGGGGGTAACTATGGCTACACCTTC. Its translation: CASSQSGGNYGYTF.

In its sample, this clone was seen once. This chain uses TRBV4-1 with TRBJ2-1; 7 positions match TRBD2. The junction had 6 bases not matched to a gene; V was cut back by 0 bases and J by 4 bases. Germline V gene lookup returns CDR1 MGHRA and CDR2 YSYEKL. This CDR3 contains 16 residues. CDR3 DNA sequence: TGCGCCAGCAGCCAAGATTGGGGGGGACTTTACAATGAGCAGTTCTTC. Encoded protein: CASSQDWGGLYNEQFF.

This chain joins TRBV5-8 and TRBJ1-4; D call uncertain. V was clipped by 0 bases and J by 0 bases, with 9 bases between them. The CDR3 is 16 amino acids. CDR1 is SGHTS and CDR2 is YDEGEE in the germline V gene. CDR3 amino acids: CASSLARGSTNEKLFF. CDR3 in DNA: TGTGCCAGCAGCTTGGCCCGGGGATCAACTAATGAAAAACTGTTTTTT.

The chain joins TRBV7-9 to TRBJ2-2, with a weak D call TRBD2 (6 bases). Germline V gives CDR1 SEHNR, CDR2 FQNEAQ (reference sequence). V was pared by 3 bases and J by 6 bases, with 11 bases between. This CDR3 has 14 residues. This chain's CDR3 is CASSFREASGELFF. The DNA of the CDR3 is TGTGCCAGCAGCTTTAGGGAGGCCTCCGGGGAGCTGTTTTTT.

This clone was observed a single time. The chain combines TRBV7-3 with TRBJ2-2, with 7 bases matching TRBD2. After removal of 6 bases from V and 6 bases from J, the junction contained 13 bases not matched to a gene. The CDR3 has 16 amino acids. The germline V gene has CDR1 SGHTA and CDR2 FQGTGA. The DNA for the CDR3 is TGTGCCAGCAGTCAGCTGGCGGGGGTTAGGGCCGGGGAGCTGTTTTTT. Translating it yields CASSQLAGVRAGELFF.

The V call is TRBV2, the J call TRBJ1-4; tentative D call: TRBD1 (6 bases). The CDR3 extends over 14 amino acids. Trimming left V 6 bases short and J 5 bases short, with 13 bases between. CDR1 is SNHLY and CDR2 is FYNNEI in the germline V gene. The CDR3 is CASSLNRENEKLFF. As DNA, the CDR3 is TGTGCCAGCAGCCTAAACAGGGAAAATGAAAAACTGTTTTTT.

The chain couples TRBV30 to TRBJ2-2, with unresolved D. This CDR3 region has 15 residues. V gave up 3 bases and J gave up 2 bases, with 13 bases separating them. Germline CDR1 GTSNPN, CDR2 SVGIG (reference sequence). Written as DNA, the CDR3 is TGTGCCTGGAGCAGTCGGAGACAAAACACCGGGGAGCTGTTTTTT. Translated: CAWSSRRQNTGELFF. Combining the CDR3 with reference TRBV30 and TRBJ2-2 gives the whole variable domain SQTIHQWPATLVQPVGSPLSLECTVEGTSNPNLYWYRQAAGRGLQLLFYSVGIGQISSEVPQNLSASRPQDRQFILSSKKLLLSDSGFYLCAWSSRRQNTGELFFGEGSRLTVL.

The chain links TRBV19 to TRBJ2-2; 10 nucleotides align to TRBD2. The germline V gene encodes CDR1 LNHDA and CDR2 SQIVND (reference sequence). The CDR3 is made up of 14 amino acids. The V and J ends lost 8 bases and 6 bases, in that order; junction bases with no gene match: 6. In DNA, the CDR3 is TGTGCCAGTGGACCGGGACTAGCGTCCGGGGAGCTGTTTTTT. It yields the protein CASGPGLASGELFF.